Shown below are 25 T cell receptor beta chains from a single sample sequenced in a study of T cells after posttransplantation cyclophosphamide. Some clones are missing from TCRdb's copy, which holds only in-frame ones; the method was immunoSEQ multiplex PCR. In the table there are about 15,000 clones, approximately 83% of which are singletons. The sample taken for sequencing was memory CD4+ T cells sorted from PBMCs. All receptors derive from a man in his fifties or sixties in good health, CMV-negative, and a related stem cell transplant donor.

This clone has a handful of counts. The chain is built from TRBV19 and TRBJ2-7; the match to TRBD1 covers 8 bases. The CDR3 contains 13 residues. Germline V gene lookup returns CDR1 LNHDA and CDR2 SQIVND (reference sequence). Unmatched junction bases numbered 6, after V lost 5 bases and J lost 6 bases. The CDR3 DNA sequence: TGTGCCAGTAGTGCCACAGGGGGAAGCGAGCAGTACTTC. It yields the protein CASSATGGSEQYF.

V and J are TRBV5-1 and TRBJ2-2; D uncertain. Per the germline V gene, CDR1 is SGHRS and CDR2 is YFSETQ. Trimming removed 2 bases from V and 5 bases from J, with 13 bases in between. The CDR3 has 15 amino acids. CDR3 sequence reads: CASSLDGPATGELFF. DNA for the CDR3: TGCGCCAGCAGCTTAGATGGGCCTGCGACCGGGGAGCTGTTTTTT.

The rearrangement uses TRBV5-6 and TRBJ2-5; 7 nucleotides match TRBD2. This CDR3 has 15 residues. Trimming at V came to 4 bases and at J to 2 bases, leaving 8 bases not matched to a gene. CDR1 and CDR2 (germline): SGHDT, YYEEEE. The CDR3 here is CASSLPLAVQETQYF. In nucleotides, the CDR3 is TGTGCCAGCAGCCTCCCGCTAGCGGTACAAGAGACCCAGTACTTC.

The CDR3 reads CAIRGISTDTQYF. In DNA form, the CDR3 reads TGTGCCATCCGGGGGATTAGCACAGATACGCAGTATTTT. V gene TRBV7-2 combines with J gene TRBJ2-3; possible D gene TRBD2, 6 bases. The CDR3 covers 13 residues. The germline V gene encodes CDR1 SGHTA and CDR2 FQGNSA. Trimming shortened V by 10 bases and J by 0 bases, and 11 bases separated the two germline ends.

The V call is TRBV6-6, the J call TRBJ2-7; 9 bases map to TRBD2. Germline trimming cut 0 bases from V and 4 bases from J; bases unmatched to any gene: 4. Germline CDR1 reads MNHNY; CDR2 reads SVGAGI (reference sequence). CDR3 length: 15 amino acids. CDR3 DNA sequence: TGTGCCAGCAGTTACTCAGAGACTAGCGGATACGAGCAGTACTTC. This gives the protein CASSYSETSGYEQYF.

This chain connects TRBV5-1 to TRBJ1-3; 7 bases fit TRBD1. The V gene's germline CDR1 is SGHRS and CDR2 YFSETQ. Trimming at V came to 0 bases and at J to 0 bases, leaving 9 bases not matched to a gene. This CDR3 has 18 residues. DNA of the CDR3: TGCGCCAGCAGCTTGGCTTGGGACAGTCAAGTCTCTGGAAACACCATATATTTT. It yields the protein CASSLAWDSQVSGNTIYF.

This clone was picked up a small number of times. The chain joins TRBV27 to TRBJ2-7; D is unresolved. Germline values: CDR1 MNHEY, CDR2 SMNVEV (reference sequence). This CDR3 is built from 14 residues. The V gene lost 5 bases and the J gene lost 4 bases, with 15 bases spanning the gap. CDR3 sequence: CASSRTYIKYEQYF. CDR3 sequence (DNA): TGTGCCAGCAGTCGAACATATATTAAGTACGAGCAGTACTTC.

This clone turned up a few times. The chain uses TRBV5-1 and TRBJ2-3; weak D call: TRBD1 (5 bases). The V gene lost 4 bases and the J gene lost 6 bases, with 6 bases spanning the gap. Germline CDR1 is SGHRS and CDR2 is YFSETQ. The CDR3 runs 11 residues. Here the CDR3 reads CASSGADTQYF. In nucleotides, the CDR3 is TGCGCCAGCAGCGGGGCGGATACGCAGTATTTT.

The chain recombines TRBV5-1 with TRBJ2-3, with TRBD2 identical over 14 bases. CDR1 and CDR2 (germline): SGHRS, YFSETQ. V trimming: 0 bases; J trimming: 4 bases; junction bases outside the gene matches: 10. The CDR3 runs to 19 residues. The CDR3 region has the DNA TGCGCCAGCAGCTTGGCCTCGCAAACGGGACTAGCGGGAGCAGATACGCAGTATTTT. It yields the protein CASSLASQTGLAGADTQYF.

The chain recombines TRBV5-1 with TRBJ2-6; 10 bases are shared with TRBD1. This CDR3 is 16 amino acids long. Germline V gives CDR1 SGHRS, CDR2 YFSETQ. J was trimmed by 2 bases and V by 3 bases; bases with no gene match: 2. CDR3 in DNA: TGCGCCAGCAGCTCGACAGGGGGCGCTGGGGCCAACGTCCTGACTTTC. This codes for CASSSTGGAGANVLTF.

This chain connects TRBV7-9 to TRBJ1-3, with D maybe TRBD1 (5 bases). Trimming removed 2 bases at V and 4 bases at J, with 9 bases between. Germline CDR1 is SEHNR and CDR2 is FQNEAQ (reference sequence). This CDR3 is 14 amino acids long. CDR3 amino acids: CASSLQGSGNTIYF. The CDR3 DNA reads as TGTGCCAGCAGCTTACAGGGTTCGGGAAACACCATATATTTT.

The chain uses TRBV6-5 and TRBJ2-2; 8 bases are shared with TRBD2. The V gene end was trimmed by 2 bases and the J gene end by 1 base; junction bases not matched to a gene: 3. The CDR3 length is 16 residues. CDR1 MNHEY and CDR2 SVGAGI come from the germline V gene. CDR3 bases: TGTGCCAGCAGTTACGACACTAGCGGGAACACCGGGGAGCTGTTTTTT. This codes for CASSYDTSGNTGELFF.

The J gene is TRBJ1-1, the V gene TRBV19; a weak D match, TRBD1 (6 bases). From germline, CDR1 is LNHDA and CDR2 SQIVND (reference sequence). The CDR3 has 15 residues. Trimming removed 3 bases at V and 1 base at J, with 12 bases between. This chain's CDR3 is CASSMGVTGNTEAFF. CDR3 bases: TGTGCCAGTAGTATGGGGGTGACAGGGAACACTGAAGCTTTCTTT.

The chain employs TRBV7-2 and TRBJ1-2, with D uncertain. The CDR3 totals 15 residues. From germline, CDR1 is SGHTA and CDR2 FQGNSA. With 1 base removed from V and 3 bases from J, the gap between germline ends came to 12 bases. Written as DNA, the CDR3 is TGTGCCAGCAGCTTAGTCCGCTCGGACTACTATGGCTACACCTTC. Its translation: CASSLVRSDYYGYTF.

CDR3 sequence: CASSLGGRGRLNTEAFF. As DNA, the CDR3 is TGCGCCAGCAGCTTGGGGGGTAGGGGGAGATTGAACACTGAAGCTTTCTTT. The V call is TRBV5-1, the J call TRBJ1-1; D is perhaps TRBD1 (6 bases). The CDR3 spans 17 residues. Per the germline V gene, CDR1 is SGHRS and CDR2 is YFSETQ. The ends were cut back, 0 bases at V and 0 bases at J, with 15 bases in the middle.

The rearrangement links TRBV20-1 to TRBJ1-1, with TRBD1 matching 7 bases. The V and J ends lost 5 bases and 12 bases, in that order; junction bases with no gene match: 9. CDR1 and CDR2 (germline): DFQATT, SNEGSKA (reference sequence). The CDR3 totals 11 residues. The CDR3 nucleotides read TGCAGTGCTCGTGAGGGACAGACAACTTTCTTT. Its translation is CSAREGQTTFF.

The chain combines TRBV5-1 with TRBJ2-3, with D hard to call. Per the germline V gene, CDR1 is SGHRS and CDR2 is YFSETQ. This CDR3 contains 16 residues. V lost 0 bases to trimming and J lost 0 bases, with 11 bases between them. The CDR3 loop is CASSLALRLSTDTQYF. The CDR3 DNA reads as TGCGCCAGCAGCTTGGCCCTACGCCTTAGCACAGATACGCAGTATTTT.

This clone is a singleton in its sample. CDR3 sequence (DNA): TGTGCCAGCAGCTTGTTCCCTAGCGGGAGGAATCGGCAAGAGACCCAGTACTTC. It codes for CASSLFPSGRNRQETQYF. The chain couples TRBV5-5 to TRBJ2-5; 11 positions match TRBD2. Per germline, CDR1 SGHKS and CDR2 YYEKEE (reference sequence). With V trimmed by 1 base and J by 2 bases, 10 bases remained unmatched. The CDR3 covers 18 residues. Full variable domain (rest looked up from reference TRBV5-5 and TRBJ2-5): DAGVTQSPTHLIKTRGQQVTLRCSPISGHKSVSWYQQVLGQGPQFIFQYYEKEERGRGNFPDRFSARQFPNYSSELNVNALLLGDSALYLCASSLFPSGRNRQETQYFGPGTRLLVL.

V and J are TRBV2 and TRBJ1-2; no clear D gene. Trimming stripped 6 bases from V and 4 bases from J, with 18 bases between. The CDR3 contains 15 residues. Germline V gives CDR1 SNHLY, CDR2 FYNNEI. In nucleotides, the CDR3 is TGTGCCAGCAGGCCCGGGAGTGGGTCCATCTATGGCTACACCTTC. Its translation is CASRPGSGSIYGYTF.

This chain connects TRBV7-2 to TRBJ2-7, with D perhaps TRBD1 (5 bases). Germline CDR1 reads SGHTA; CDR2 reads FQGNSA. This CDR3 is built from 15 residues. V was trimmed by 0 bases and J by 4 bases, leaving 13 bases between them. Here the CDR3 DNA reads TGTGCCAGCAGCTTAGCGGGCAGCAGGGTTTACGAGCAGTACTTC. Its translation: CASSLAGSRVYEQYF. The entire variable domain, with the rest obtained from reference TRBV7-2 and TRBJ2-7, is as follows: GAGVSQSPSNKVTEKGKDVELRCDPISGHTALYWYRQSLGQGLEFLIYFQGNSAPDKSGLPSDRFSAERTGGSVSTLTIQRTQQEDSAVYLCASSLAGSRVYEQYFGPGTRLTVT.

This clone came up a few times. V gene TRBV18 combines with J gene TRBJ1-2; D possibly corresponds to TRBD1 (5 bases). The ends were cut back, 3 bases at V and 7 bases at J, with 21 bases in the middle. The V gene's germline CDR1 is KGHSH and CDR2 LQKENI. The CDR3 length is 16 residues. In DNA, the CDR3 is TGTGCCAGCTCACCGGTAGTTCACGAGATGACAGTTGGCTACACCTTC. It specifies CASSPVVHEMTVGYTF.

This clone was seen a single time. The gene calls are TRBV5-6 and TRBJ2-1, with a weak D call TRBD2 (5 bases). V was cut by 0 bases and J by 10 bases, with 20 bases left in between. From germline, CDR1 is SGHDT and CDR2 YYEEEE. This CDR3 spans 16 amino acids. The CDR3 protein is CASSLVGYEEEKEQFF. Here the CDR3 DNA reads TGTGCCAGCAGCTTGGTGGGGTATGAGGAGGAAAAGGAGCAGTTCTTC. The whole variable domain, remainder taken from reference TRBV5-6 and TRBJ2-1, is DAGVTQSPTHLIKTRGQQVTLRCSPKSGHDTVSWYQQALGQGPQFIFQYYEEEERQRGNFPDRFSGHQFPNYSSELNVNALLLGDSALYLCASSLVGYEEEKEQFFGPGTRLTVL.

This clone has more than one count but fewer than ten. The gene calls are TRBV27 and TRBJ1-1; TRBD1 might be the D (5 bases). Per germline, CDR1 MNHEY and CDR2 SMNVEV (reference sequence). Trimming removed 0 bases from V and 3 bases from J, with 8 bases in between. The CDR3 covers 14 residues. CDR3 nucleotide sequence: TGTGCCAGCAGTTTATCGAGACAGCACACTGAAGCTTTCTTT. It is translated as CASSLSRQHTEAFF.

The chain carries TRBV5-1 and TRBJ2-7; 10 positions match TRBD1. Germline V gene data show CDR1 as SGHRS and CDR2 as YFSETQ. The length of the CDR3 is 15 residues. Germline trimming cut 3 bases from V and 3 bases from J; bases unmatched to any gene: 6. CDR3 DNA: TGCGCCAGCAGCTCCCCCGGGACAGGGGACTACGAGCAGTACTTC. This encodes CASSSPGTGDYEQYF. Full variable domain (outside the CDR3, taken from reference TRBV5-1 and TRBJ2-7): KAGVTQTPRYLIKTRGQQVTLSCSPISGHRSVSWYQQTPGQGLQFLFEYFSETQRNKGNFPGRFSGRQFSNSRSEMNVSTLELGDSALYLCASSSPGTGDYEQYFGPGTRLTVT.

The chain employs TRBV18 and TRBJ2-3, with a tentative D call TRBD2 (6 bases). The germline V gene has CDR1 KGHSH and CDR2 LQKENI. V lost 6 bases, J lost 0 bases, and 16 bases lay in between. This CDR3 region has 16 residues. The CDR3 here is CASSKAGGMSTDTQYF. As DNA, the CDR3 is TGTGCCAGCTCCAAGGCCGGGGGTATGAGCACAGATACGCAGTATTTT.